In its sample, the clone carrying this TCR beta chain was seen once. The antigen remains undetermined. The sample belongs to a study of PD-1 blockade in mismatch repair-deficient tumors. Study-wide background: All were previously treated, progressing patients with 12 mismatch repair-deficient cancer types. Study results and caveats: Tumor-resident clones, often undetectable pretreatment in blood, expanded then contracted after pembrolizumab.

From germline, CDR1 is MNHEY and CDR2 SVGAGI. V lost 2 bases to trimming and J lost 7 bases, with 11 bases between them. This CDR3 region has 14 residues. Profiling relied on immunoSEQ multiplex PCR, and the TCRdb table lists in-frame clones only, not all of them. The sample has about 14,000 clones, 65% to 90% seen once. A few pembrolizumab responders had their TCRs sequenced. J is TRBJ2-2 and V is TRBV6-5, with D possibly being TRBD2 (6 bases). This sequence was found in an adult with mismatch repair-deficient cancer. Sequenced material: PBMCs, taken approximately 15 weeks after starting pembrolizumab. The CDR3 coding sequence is TGTGCCAGCAGTTACCATAGGGAGGTCGGGGAGCTGTTTTTT. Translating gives CASSYHREVGELFF.